The TCR beta chain under discussion was sequenced for a study of OX40 agonist ivuxolimab in advanced cancers. Overall study findings and caveats: Antigen specificity remained undetermined for the expanded peripheral T cells. On average, a greater number of expanded clones characterised CD8+ T cells relative to CD4+.

The method was immunoSEQ multiplex PCR; TCRdb's version includes in-frame clones alone and lacks a portion of them. The sample carries around 62,000 clones, around 84% recorded once. With regard to this clone: Its target is not known.

The ends were cut back, 0 bases at V and 11 bases at J, with 20 bases in the middle. The germline V gene has CDR1 MNHNS and CDR2 SASEGT. This CDR3 is 17 amino acids long. The V call is TRBV6-1, the J call TRBJ1-6; maybe TRBD1 (5 bases). The material was CD4+ or CD8+ T cells sorted from blood, obtained in a trial of the OX40 agonist ivuxolimab. This TCR was recovered from an adult with an advanced solid tumor such as melanoma, head and neck, liver or kidney cancer. CDR3 DNA: TGTGCCAGCAGTGAAGCGATGGGGGGGTCTCCGGATCCACCCCTCCACTTT. It encodes CASSEAMGGSPDPPLHF.